What follows is one T cell receptor beta chain and its context. The CDR3 sequence is 16 residues long. Looked up from germline, CDR1 is SGHTA and CDR2 is FQGNSA. Between the trimmed V and J ends, which lost 5 bases and 1 base, there was a span of 18 bases. Seattle participants joined during active infection and were tracked over time. These data are taken from a study of blood T cell repertoires in COVID-19. In the study overall: Sites in the United States, Italy and Spain provided acute and convalescent COVID-19 samples.

Study processing details: Amplifying reference gene primers gave estimates of nucleated cell counts. This table comes from immunoSEQ multiplex PCR, and its TCRdb copy is limited to in-frame clones, with some not included. V and J calls and clone size come straight from that table; D and trimming were deduced from the DNA. The repertoire holds around 170,000 clones, with 85% to 90% as singletons. Specimen: peripheral blood. The V and J genes are TRBV7-2 and TRBJ2-7; no definite D call. This clonotype was obtained from a man in his 60s with COVID-19, enrolled during active disease. The CDR3 DNA reads as TGTGCCAGCAGCCCGTTTGGCCATCGAACATCCTACGAGCAGTACTTC. Translating gives CASSPFGHRTSYEQYF.